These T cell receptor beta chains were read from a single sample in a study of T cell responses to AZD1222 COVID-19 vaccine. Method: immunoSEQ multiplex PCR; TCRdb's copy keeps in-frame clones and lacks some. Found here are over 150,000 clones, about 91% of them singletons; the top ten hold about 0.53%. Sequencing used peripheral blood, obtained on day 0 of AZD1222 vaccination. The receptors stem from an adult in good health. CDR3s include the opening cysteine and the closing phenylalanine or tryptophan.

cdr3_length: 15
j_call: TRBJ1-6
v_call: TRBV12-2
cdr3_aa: CASHDSGTGKSPLHF

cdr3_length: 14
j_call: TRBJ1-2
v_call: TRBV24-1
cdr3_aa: CATSEPTTNYGYTF

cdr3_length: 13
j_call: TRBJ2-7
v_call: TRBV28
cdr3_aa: CASSLGGGRAAYF

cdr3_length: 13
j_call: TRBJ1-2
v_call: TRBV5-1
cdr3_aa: CASSEQAQDGYTF

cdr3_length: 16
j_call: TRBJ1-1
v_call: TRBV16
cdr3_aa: CASSQMGTGPNTEAFF

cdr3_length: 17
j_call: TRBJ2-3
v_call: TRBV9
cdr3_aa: CASSVGPGRTGTDTQYF

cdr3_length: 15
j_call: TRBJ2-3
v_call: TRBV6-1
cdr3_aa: CASSDGLAATDTQYF

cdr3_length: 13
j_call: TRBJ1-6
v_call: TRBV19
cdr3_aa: CASGSRGESPLHF

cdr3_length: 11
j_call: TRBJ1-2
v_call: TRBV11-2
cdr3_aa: CASSWDYGYTF

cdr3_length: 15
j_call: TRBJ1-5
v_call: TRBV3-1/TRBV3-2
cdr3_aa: CASSQGYQTYQPQHF

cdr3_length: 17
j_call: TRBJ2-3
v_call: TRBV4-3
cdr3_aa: CASSQGVFGTSTDTQYF

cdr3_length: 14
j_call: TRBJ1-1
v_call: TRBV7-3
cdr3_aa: CASSLGHQNTEAFF

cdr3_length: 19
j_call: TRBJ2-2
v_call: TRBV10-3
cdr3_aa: CAISESPGAGGPNTGELFF

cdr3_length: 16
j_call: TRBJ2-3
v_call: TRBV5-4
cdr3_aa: CASSLPRTGITDTQYF

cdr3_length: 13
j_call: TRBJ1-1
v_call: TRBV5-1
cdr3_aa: CASSSELNTEAFF

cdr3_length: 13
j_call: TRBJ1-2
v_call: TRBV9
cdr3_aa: CASSVGDLGGYTF

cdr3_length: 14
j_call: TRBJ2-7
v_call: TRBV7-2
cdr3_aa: CASSLGQSYYEQYF

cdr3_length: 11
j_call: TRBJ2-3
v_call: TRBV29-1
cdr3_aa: CSVGVGDTQYF

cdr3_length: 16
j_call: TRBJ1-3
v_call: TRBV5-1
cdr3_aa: CASSLQGAISGNTIYF

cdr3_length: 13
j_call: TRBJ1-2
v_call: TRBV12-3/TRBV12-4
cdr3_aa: CASSLRGGYGYTF

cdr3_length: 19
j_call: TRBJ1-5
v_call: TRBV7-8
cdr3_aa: CASSFAGTGPVGSNQPQHF

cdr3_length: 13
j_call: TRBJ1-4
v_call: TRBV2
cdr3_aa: CASSEALLLRLFF

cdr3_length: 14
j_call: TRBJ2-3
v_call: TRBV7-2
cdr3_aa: CASSFGLSTDTQYF

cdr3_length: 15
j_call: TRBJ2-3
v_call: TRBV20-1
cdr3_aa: CSASLAGFSTDTQYF

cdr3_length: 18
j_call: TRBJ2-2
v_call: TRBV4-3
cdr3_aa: CASSLEPPSGGGTGELFF

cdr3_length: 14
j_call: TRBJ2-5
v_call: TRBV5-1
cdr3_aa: CASSIRTVQETQYF

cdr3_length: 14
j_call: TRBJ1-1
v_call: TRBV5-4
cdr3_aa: CASSSQGLDTEAFF

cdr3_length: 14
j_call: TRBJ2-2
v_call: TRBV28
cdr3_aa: CASIYTQGPGELFF